This T cell receptor beta chain was captured in a study of blood T cell repertoires in COVID-19. Study summary: Acute and convalescent COVID-19 specimens originated in the United States, Italy and Spain. The cDNA or gDNA used as material had been derived from T cells, B-cell-depleted T cells, or PBMCs.

This clone was detected ten times or more. Trimming stripped 5 bases from V and 0 bases from J, with 14 bases between. The CDR3 contains 15 residues. Germline CDR1 SEHNR, CDR2 FQNEAQ (reference sequence). Original handling: Reference gene primer amplification in the assay estimated nucleated cell counts. Profiling relied on immunoSEQ multiplex PCR, and the TCRdb table lists in-frame clones only, not all of them. That table is the source of V, J and clone size, and D and trimming were worked out from the DNA. Among about 250,000 clones listed, 83% were seen once. The sequence was obtained from a human donor in a cohort sampled during active COVID-19. The chain recombines TRBV7-9 with TRBJ2-7; perhaps TRBD1 as D (6 bases). The material sequenced was peripheral blood. The CDR3: CASSRDRPSSYEQYF. CDR3 sequence (DNA): TGTGCCAGCAGCCGCGACAGGCCAAGCTCCTACGAGCAGTACTTC.